Included here is one T cell receptor beta chain sequence, with context. Antigen unknown. TCRdb's table, derived via immunoSEQ multiplex PCR, lists solely in-frame clones and lacks some. The sample comprises about 140,000 clones, just over 85% of which are singletons, and 4% to 6% rests with the top ten. The data were obtained in a study of Ad26.COV2.S vaccination and SARS-CoV-2 variants. The study, taken as a whole, reports: Researchers cautioned that TCR breadth and depth analyses may have underestimated total T cell responses. People who got the vaccine or the placebo had similar non-spike TCR breadth.

V shed 2 bases and J shed 3 bases, with 8 bases lying between them. Per germline, CDR1 MNHEY and CDR2 SVGEGT. This CDR3 is built from 13 residues. The sequencing here drew on peripheral blood, taken after recovery from COVID-19. The V and J genes are TRBV6-2 or TRBV6-3 and TRBJ2-7; D is undetermined. This TCR came from a human donor who had recovered from COVID-19. CDR3 amino acids: CASSYRTNYEQYF. In DNA form, the CDR3 reads TGTGCCAGCAGTTACCGGACCAACTACGAGCAGTACTTC.